What follows are 28 T cell receptor beta chains derived from one specimen sequenced in a study of OX40 agonist ivuxolimab in advanced cancers. Clones were sequenced by immunoSEQ multiplex PCR, and TCRdb holds only the in-frame ones, with some missing. The table has about 71,000 clones, over 90% seen once. This sample comprised CD4+ or CD8+ T cells sorted from blood, obtained in a trial of the OX40 agonist ivuxolimab. The receptor set was obtained from an adult with an advanced solid tumor such as melanoma, head and neck, liver or kidney cancer.

V and J are TRBV6-6 and TRBJ1-2, with TRBD1 matching 8 bases. From germline, CDR1 is MNHNY and CDR2 SVGAGI (reference sequence). This CDR3 spans 14 amino acids. Unmatched junction bases numbered 7, after V lost 5 bases and J lost 5 bases. For the CDR3, the DNA is TGTGCCAGCAGTGGACAGGGATTTCTATATGGCTACACCTTC. Translated: CASSGQGFLYGYTF.

The rearrangement joins TRBV4-3 to TRBJ2-5; 9 positions match TRBD2. The ends lost 0 bases at V and 1 base at J; junction bases unmatched: 6. The CDR3 loop spans 17 amino acids. Germline CDR1 and CDR2: LGHNA and YSLEER. The CDR3 spells CASSQDGAGGLQETQYF. As DNA, the CDR3 is TGCGCCAGCAGCCAAGATGGGGCGGGGGGGCTCCAAGAGACCCAGTACTTC.

The rearrangement links TRBV7-7 to TRBJ2-1; TRBD1 matches at 9 bases. Unmatched junction bases numbered 8, after V lost 5 bases and J lost 3 bases. This CDR3 region has 16 residues. In germline, CDR1 is SSHAT, CDR2 FNYEAQ (reference sequence). This CDR3 is CASSLGGQGRYNEQFF. For the CDR3, the DNA is TGTGCCAGCAGCCTGGGGGGACAGGGCCGCTACAATGAGCAGTTCTTC.

The chain employs TRBV28 and TRBJ2-7; 11 bases are a match to TRBD2. Germline V CDR1 and CDR2: MDHEN, SYDVKM. The V gene end was trimmed by 7 bases and the J gene end by 2 bases; junction bases not matched to a gene: 10. CDR3 length: 16 residues. This CDR3 reads CASTPQGLAVTYEQYF. The CDR3 nucleotides read TGTGCCAGCACCCCTCAGGGACTAGCGGTAACCTACGAGCAGTACTTC.

In this sample, this clone turned up once. This sequence joins TRBV4-3 and TRBJ1-3; no firm D call. V was pared by 0 bases and J by 0 bases, with 6 bases between. Germline V gene data show CDR1 as LGHNA and CDR2 as YSLEER. There are 15 residues in the CDR3. CDR3 in amino acids: CASSQDNTSGNTIYF. CDR3 bases: TGCGCCAGCAGCCAAGATAACACCTCTGGAAACACCATATATTTT.

The chain couples TRBV9 to TRBJ2-7; 10 bases fit TRBD2. Germline V gene data show CDR1 as SGDLS and CDR2 as YYNGEE. Losses at the gene ends were 1 base for V and 3 bases for J; bases not matched to a gene: 7. This CDR3 spans 16 amino acids. CDR3 DNA: TGTGCCAGCAGCGTATCCGTGAGCGGGGGGGACTACGAGCAGTACTTC. Its protein product is CASSVSVSGGDYEQYF.

The chain couples TRBV4-1 to TRBJ1-3, with D perhaps TRBD1 (6 bases). CDR1 and CDR2 (germline): MGHRA, YSYEKL. The V end was cut by 5 bases, the J end by 8 bases, with 19 bases between. This CDR3 spans 15 amino acids. The CDR3 region is CASSSLNRVSDTIYF. In DNA, the CDR3 is TGCGCCAGCAGCTCTCTAAACAGGGTATCCGACACCATATATTTT.

This chain joins TRBV19 and TRBJ2-7; no clear D. CDR3 length equals 11 residues. Germline V CDR1 and CDR2: LNHDA, SQIVND (reference sequence). Trimming pared 3 bases from V and 10 bases from J, leaving 10 bases between. DNA of the CDR3: TGTGCCAGTAGTATCGGCCCGGACCAGTACTTC. Amino acids: CASSIGPDQYF.

This clone was seen just once. The gene calls are TRBV6-5 and TRBJ2-3; 11 bases line up with TRBD2. J gave up 2 bases and V 2 bases, and 3 bases lay outside the gene matches. CDR1 MNHEY and CDR2 SVGAGI come from the germline V gene. The CDR3 is 16 residues long. CDR3 sequence reads: CASSYATSGATDTQYF. Here the CDR3 DNA reads TGTGCCAGCAGTTACGCGACTAGCGGGGCCACAGATACGCAGTATTTT.

The CDR3 nucleotides read TGCGCCAGCAGCTTGGAACAGGACTTTATACCCTATGGCTACACCTTC. Translated: CASSLEQDFIPYGYTF. V usage is TRBV5-1 and J usage is TRBJ1-2; D is possibly TRBD1 (5 bases). V shed 0 bases and J shed 4 bases, with 16 bases lying between them. This CDR3 is built from 16 residues. The germline gives CDR1 SGHRS, CDR2 YFSETQ.

V usage is TRBV27 and J usage is TRBJ1-2, with TRBD1 matching 7 bases. Per germline, CDR1 MNHEY and CDR2 SMNVEV (reference sequence). This CDR3 comprises 14 residues. After removal of 5 bases from V and 8 bases from J, the junction contained 11 bases not matched to a gene. The CDR3: CASSLGGAGYGYTF. The CDR3 region has the DNA TGTGCCAGCAGTCTAGGGGGCGCGGGGTACGGCTACACCTTC.

The chain combines TRBV7-2 with TRBJ2-3; 7 nucleotides agree with TRBD2. The CDR3 spans 16 residues. Germline V CDR1 and CDR2: SGHTA, FQGNSA. V lost 5 bases, J lost 6 bases, and 14 bases stayed unmatched. CDR3 DNA: TGTGCCAGCAGCCCCGATCTAGCGGCCGCCTCGGATACGCAGTATTTT. It translates to CASSPDLAAASDTQYF. The full variable domain, completed using reference TRBV7-2 and TRBJ2-3, is GAGVSQSPSNKVTEKGKDVELRCDPISGHTALYWYRQSLGQGLEFLIYFQGNSAPDKSGLPSDRFSAERTGGSVSTLTIQRTQQEDSAVYLCASSPDLAAASDTQYFGPGTRLTVL.

The chain recombines TRBV11-3 with TRBJ1-1; 8 bases align to TRBD1. The CDR3 has 14 residues. Trimming removed 6 bases from V and 6 bases from J; junction bases left unmatched: 9. Per germline, CDR1 SGHNT and CDR2 YENEEA. The DNA for the CDR3 is TGTGCCAGCAGTCCCCGGACAGGGTTGGCTGAAGCTTTCTTT. The encoded protein is CASSPRTGLAEAFF.

V usage is TRBV29-1 and J usage is TRBJ2-1, with D possibly called TRBD1 or TRBD2 (7 bases each). The CDR3 is made up of 13 amino acids. V gave up 5 bases and J gave up 8 bases, with 16 bases separating them. Germline CDR1 is SQVTM and CDR2 is ANQGSEA. The CDR3 nucleotides are TGCAGCGTTTACCCGACAGGGAGGGATGAGCAGTTCTTC. It codes for CSVYPTGRDEQFF.

The V gene is TRBV6-6, the J gene TRBJ1-4; tentatively, D is TRBD1 (6 bases). V lost 2 bases and J lost 8, with 18 bases in between. The CDR3 is 16 residues long. Germline V CDR1 and CDR2: MNHNY, SVGAGI (reference sequence). CDR3: CASSYRDGGLREKLFF. The CDR3 nucleotides read TGTGCCAGCAGTTACAGGGACGGGGGGCTTCGGGAAAAACTGTTTTTT.

The rearrangement uses TRBV29-1 and TRBJ2-1, with TRBD2 matching 8 bases. The J segment lost 4 bases and the V segment lost 5 bases, leaving 10 bases of the junction unmatched. Germline-derived CDR1 and CDR2 are SQVTM and ANQGSEA. There are 15 residues in the CDR3. The CDR3, as DNA: TGCAGCGTTCCTCTCCGGGGGGGCGAGTACAATGAGCAGTTCTTC. Translating it yields CSVPLRGGEYNEQFF.

This chain uses TRBV7-9 with TRBJ2-3; 9 bases fit TRBD1. J was trimmed by 3 bases and V by 3 bases; bases with no gene match: 7. This CDR3 spans 16 amino acids. The germline CDR1 and CDR2 sequences are SEHNR and FQNEAQ (reference sequence). The CDR3 reads CASSFLTGQGTDTQYF. The CDR3 DNA is TGTGCCAGCAGCTTCCTAACGGGACAGGGAACAGATACGCAGTATTTT.

The rearrangement links TRBV27 to TRBJ1-1; D is ambiguous. The V end lost 2 bases, the J end lost 4 bases, and 8 bases lay between the germline ends. The CDR3 runs to 13 residues. Germline CDR1 MNHEY, CDR2 SMNVEV (reference sequence). The CDR3 protein is CASSLGLITEAFF. The CDR3 nucleotides read TGTGCCAGCAGTTTAGGACTCATCACTGAAGCTTTCTTT.

In this sample, this clone turned up once. The chain is built from TRBV5-1 and TRBJ2-7; D is unclear. There are 13 residues in the CDR3. Per germline, CDR1 SGHRS and CDR2 YFSETQ. Trimming cost V 4 bases and J 5 bases, with 13 bases left between them. The CDR3 sequence is CASSTRPVDEQYF. CDR3 in DNA: TGCGCCAGCAGCACCCGGCCAGTCGACGAGCAGTACTTC.

This rearrangement joins TRBV5-1 to TRBJ2-2, with 11 bases that match TRBD1. CDR3 length: 16 amino acids. The trim removed 1 base at V and 3 bases at J, leaving 2 bases unmatched. Germline assignment: CDR1 SGHRS and CDR2 YFSETQ. CDR3 DNA: TGCGCCAGCAGCTTGAGGACAGGGGGCGACACCGGGGAGCTGTTTTTT. It translates to CASSLRTGGDTGELFF.

CDR3 bases: TGTGCCATCAGTGAGTCGGTAAGCTGGGACGAGCAGTACTTC. Its protein is CAISESVSWDEQYF. V is TRBV10-3 and J is TRBJ2-7, with D unclear. This CDR3 region has 14 residues. Germline V gene lookup returns CDR1 ENHRY and CDR2 SYGVKD. Trimming pared 0 bases from V and 5 bases from J, leaving 11 bases between.

This chain uses TRBV7-9 with TRBJ1-5; D unclear. This CDR3 is built from 16 residues. Germline V CDR1 and CDR2: SEHNR, FQNEAQ (reference sequence). Between the trimmed V and J ends, which lost 1 base and 7 bases, there was a span of 17 bases. As DNA, the CDR3 is TGTGCCAGCAGCTTAGGATCTTCGGTGAAGGACCAGCCCCAGCATTTT. Its protein is CASSLGSSVKDQPQHF.

The chain combines TRBV4-3 with TRBJ1-3; weak D call: TRBD1 (6 bases). V gave up 0 bases and J gave up 4 bases, with 10 bases separating them. Germline CDR1 LGHNA, CDR2 YSLEER. The CDR3 totals 15 residues. The chain's CDR3 is CASSQDRGTGNTIYF. The DNA for the CDR3 is TGCGCCAGCAGCCAAGATCGGGGGACAGGAAACACCATATATTTT.

The CDR3 reads CASSIGLAGQETQYF. The CDR3 nucleotides read TGTGCCAGTAGTATAGGGCTAGCGGGTCAAGAGACCCAGTACTTC. The chain joins TRBV19 to TRBJ2-5, with 8 positions matching TRBD2. The germline V gene has CDR1 LNHDA and CDR2 SQIVND (reference sequence). Trimming cost V 1 base and J 2 bases; bases outside gene matches: 3. This CDR3 spans 15 amino acids.

The chain joins TRBV4-3 to TRBJ1-1, with D perhaps matching TRBD1 (6 bases). The CDR3 totals 14 residues. CDR1 is LGHNA, CDR2 YSLEER, per germline. Between the trimmed V and J ends, which lost 3 bases and 5 bases, there was a span of 13 bases. CDR3 in DNA: TGCGCCAGCAGCCAGGGGCCAGGGGCGACTGAAGCTTTCTTT. This gives the protein CASSQGPGATEAFF.

V is TRBV6-5 and J is TRBJ2-7; 8 nucleotides match TRBD1. In germline, CDR1 is MNHEY, CDR2 SVGAGI. The CDR3 runs to 14 residues. Trimming took 2 bases from V and 3 from J; bases not matched to a gene: 3. The CDR3 sequence is CASSYGQGVYEQYF. DNA of the CDR3: TGTGCCAGCAGTTACGGACAGGGAGTCTACGAGCAGTACTTC.

This chain joins TRBV12-5 and TRBJ1-1; 8 bases are shared with TRBD1. Germline trimming cut 7 bases from V and 4 bases from J; bases unmatched to any gene: 20. The length of the CDR3 is 18 residues. Germline CDR1 and CDR2: LGHNT and FRNRAP. CDR3: CASALPGQGARWVTEAFF. The CDR3 DNA reads as TGTGCTAGTGCCCTACCAGGGCAGGGGGCAAGGTGGGTCACTGAAGCTTTCTTT.

The chain has TRBV7-8 and TRBJ2-1; possibly TRBD1 or TRBD2 for D (5 bases each). From germline, CDR1 is SGHVS and CDR2 FQNEAQ. Trimming took off 1 base at V and 8 bases at J, with 15 bases between the two ends. The CDR3 runs to 15 residues. The chain's CDR3 is CASSLEAGTVDEQFF. The CDR3 coding sequence is TGTGCCAGCAGCTTAGAGGCAGGGACGGTGGATGAGCAGTTCTTC. Full variable domain (missing parts from reference TRBV7-8 and TRBJ2-1): GAGVSQSPRYKVAKRGQDVALRCDPISGHVSLFWYQQALGQGPEFLTYFQNEAQLDKSGLPSDRFFAERPEGSVSTLKIQRTQQEDSAVYLCASSLEAGTVDEQFFGPGTRLTVL.